Included here is one T cell receptor (beta chain) sequence, with context. Its target is unknown. This entry comes from a study of blood T cells in healthy people across ages. Study-wide results and limits: Estimates of total diversity, which came from one million sequenced T cells, were considered to be underestimates. The fall in TCR beta diversity per million T cells was roughly linear with age.

Primed by a sample-barcoded 5' primer and a J-beta primer mix, a second PCR proceeded for roughly 7 to 11 cycles. Each TCR beta cDNA got a 12-nucleotide random molecular identifier. TCRdb itself ran the 5' RACE reads through MiXCR, one entry per CDR3 protein. Of around 1.1 million distinct CDR3 sequences in the sample, under 40% are singletons; the top ten hold about an eighth. The CDR3 is made up of 16 amino acids. Germline loops: CDR1 SGHAT, CDR2 FQDESV (reference sequence). J was trimmed by 4 bases and V by 5 bases; bases with no gene match: 8. Specimen: blood. V is TRBV11-1 and J is TRBJ1-4; 9 bases are a match to TRBD1. This TCR was sampled from a man aged 18 to 29 in good health. The CDR3: CASSRGTGKSNEKLFF. Written as DNA, the CDR3 is TGTGCCAGCAGCCGCGGGACAGGGAAGAGTAATGAAAAACTGTTTTTT.